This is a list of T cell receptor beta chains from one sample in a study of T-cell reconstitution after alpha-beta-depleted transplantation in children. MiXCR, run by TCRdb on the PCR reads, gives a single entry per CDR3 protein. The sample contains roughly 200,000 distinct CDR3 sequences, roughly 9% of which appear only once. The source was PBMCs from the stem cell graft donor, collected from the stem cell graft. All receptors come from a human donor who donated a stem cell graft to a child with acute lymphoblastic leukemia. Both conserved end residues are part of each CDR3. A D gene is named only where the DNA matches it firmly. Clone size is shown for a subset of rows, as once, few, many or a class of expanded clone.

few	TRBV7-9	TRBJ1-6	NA	CASSLGNLLSPLHF	TGTGCCAGCAGCCTAGGGAACCTCCTGTCACCCCTCCACTTT
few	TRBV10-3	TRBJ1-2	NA	CAISPEAIYGYTF	TGTGCCATCTCGCCCGAGGCAATCTATGGCTACACCTTC
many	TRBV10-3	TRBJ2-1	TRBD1	CAISERTGGYNEQFF	TGTGCCATCAGTGAAAGGACAGGGGGGTACAATGAGCAGTTCTTC
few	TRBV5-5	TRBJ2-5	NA	CASSLSGDETQYF	TGTGCCAGCAGCTTATCAGGGGACGAGACCCAGTACTTC
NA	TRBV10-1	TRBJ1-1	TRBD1	CASSESGQGRTEAFF	TGCGCCAGCAGTGAGAGTGGACAGGGCCGAACTGAAGCTTTCTTT
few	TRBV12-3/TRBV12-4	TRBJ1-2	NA	CASTARRLANYGYTF	TGTGCCAGCACTGCCAGACGGCTAGCTAACTATGGCTACACCTTC
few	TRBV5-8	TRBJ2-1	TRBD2	CASNKLNGGALSVEQFF	TGTGCCAGCAACAAACTCAACGGGGGGGCATTAAGCGTGGAGCAGTTCTTC
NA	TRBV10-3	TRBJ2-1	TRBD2	CAIREARKDEQFF	TGTGCCATCCGGGAGGCGCGGAAGGATGAGCAGTTCTTC
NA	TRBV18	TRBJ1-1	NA	CASSLLGARNTEAFF	TGTGCCAGCTCGTTACTAGGGGCCAGGAACACTGAAGCTTTCTTT
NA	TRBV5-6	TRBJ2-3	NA	CASSSGTLTDTQYF	TGTGCCAGCAGCTCGGGGACATTAACAGATACGCAGTATTTT
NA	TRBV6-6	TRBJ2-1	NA	CASSYAGRGEQFF	TGTGCCAGCAGTTACGCAGGCCGGGGGGAGCAGTTCTTC
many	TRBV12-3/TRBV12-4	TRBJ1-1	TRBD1	CASSLGGGNTEAFF	TGCGCCAGCAGCTTGGGAGGGGGCAACACTGAAGCTTTCTTT
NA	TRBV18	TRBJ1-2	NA	CASSPTGLMDGYTF	TGTGCCAGCTCACCAACGGGGTTAATGGATGGCTACACCTTC
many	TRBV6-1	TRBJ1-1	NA	CASSWITTEAFF	TGTGCCAGCAGTTGGATCACAACTGAAGCTTTCTTT
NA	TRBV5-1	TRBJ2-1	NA	CASSSADEQFF	TGCGCCAGCAGCTCCGCCGATGAGCAGTTCTTC
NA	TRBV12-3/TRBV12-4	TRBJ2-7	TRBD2	CASSLTAASGGFKQYF	TGTGCCAGCAGCCTAACCGCCGCTAGCGGGGGGTTCAAGCAGTACTTC
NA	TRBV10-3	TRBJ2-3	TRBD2	CAISGTSGGPPSTDTQYF	TGTGCCATCAGTGGGACTAGCGGGGGGCCCCCTAGCACAGATACGCAGTATTTT
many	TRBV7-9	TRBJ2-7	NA	CASSFLGEQYF	TGTGCCAGCAGCTTCCTGGGCGAGCAGTACTTC
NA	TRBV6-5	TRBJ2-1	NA	CASSYSGTYHNEQFF	TGTGCCAGCAGTTACTCCGGTACTTACCACAATGAGCAGTTCTTC
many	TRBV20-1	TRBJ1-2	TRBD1	CSAPKGTGYGYTF	TGCAGTGCTCCAAAGGGGACAGGGTATGGCTACACCTTC
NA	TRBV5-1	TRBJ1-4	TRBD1	CASSTGQGNEKLFF	TGCGCCAGCAGCACCGGACAGGGAAACGAAAAACTGTTTTTT
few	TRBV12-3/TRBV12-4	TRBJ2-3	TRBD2	CASSLNGVAGGYTDTQYF	TGTGCCAGCAGTTTGAACGGGGTTGCGGGGGGCTACACAGATACGCAGTATTTT
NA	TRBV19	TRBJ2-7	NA	CASKQPGVAGVEQYF	TGTGCCAGTAAACAACCGGGAGTTGCAGGAGTCGAGCAGTACTTC
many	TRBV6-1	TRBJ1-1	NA	CASGFATLNTEAFF	TGTGCCAGCGGATTTGCGACACTTAACACTGAAGCTTTCTTT
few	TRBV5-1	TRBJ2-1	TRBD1	CASSLVPQGARYNEQFF	TGCGCCAGCAGCTTGGTCCCTCAGGGGGCGAGGTACAATGAGCAGTTCTTC
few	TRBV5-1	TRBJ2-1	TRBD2	CASSFTSGGAGDEQFF	TGCGCCAGCAGCTTTACTAGCGGGGGGGCCGGGGATGAGCAGTTCTTC
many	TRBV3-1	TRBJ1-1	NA	CASSSGQYGNTEAFF	TGTGCCAGCAGCAGCGGACAGTACGGGAACACTGAAGCTTTCTTT
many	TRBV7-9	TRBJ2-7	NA	CASSSFQGPGQYF	TGTGCCAGCAGCTCCTTTCAAGGACCGGGGCAGTACTTC
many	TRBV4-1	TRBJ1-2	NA	CASSQVQGYGYTF	TGCGCCAGCAGCCAAGTTCAGGGTTATGGCTACACCTTC
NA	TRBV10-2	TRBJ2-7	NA	CASSESTYEQYF	TGCGCCAGCAGTGAGTCCACCTACGAGCAGTACTTC
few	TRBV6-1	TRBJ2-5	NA	CASSKRDRGGYTQETQYF	TGTGCCAGCAGTAAACGAGACAGGGGAGGGTATACCCAAGAGACCCAGTACTTC
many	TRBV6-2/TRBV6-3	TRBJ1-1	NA	CASSYRRATLNTEAFF	TGTGCCAGCAGTTATAGGAGGGCGACTTTGAACACTGAAGCTTTCTTT
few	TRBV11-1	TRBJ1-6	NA	CASSLAGAGFSFASPLHF	TGTGCCAGCAGCTTAGCGGGGGCAGGGTTTTCCTTTGCTTCACCCCTCCACTTT
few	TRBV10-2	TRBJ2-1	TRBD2	CASGGAGGPDNEQFF	TGCGCCAGCGGGGGAGCGGGGGGGCCGGATAATGAGCAGTTCTTC
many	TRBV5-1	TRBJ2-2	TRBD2	CASSSNPSGGAWIVSAGELFF	TGCGCCAGCAGCTCGAACCCTAGCGGGGGGGCCTGGATAGTGTCCGCCGGGGAGCTGTTTTTT
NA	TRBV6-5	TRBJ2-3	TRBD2	CASSSLGTSGTPDTQYF	TGTGCCAGCAGTTCCCTCGGGACTAGCGGAACCCCAGATACGCAGTATTTT
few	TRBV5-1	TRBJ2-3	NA	CASSYDRGTSTDTQYF	TGCGCCAGCAGTTACGACCGAGGAACTAGCACAGATACGCAGTATTTT
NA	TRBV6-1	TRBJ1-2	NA	CASSERFITGMKGYTF	TGTGCCAGCAGTGAACGGTTTATAACGGGAATGAAAGGCTACACCTTC
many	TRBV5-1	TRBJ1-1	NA	CASSPRGNTEAFF	TGCGCCAGCAGCCCGCGCGGGAACACTGAAGCTTTCTTT
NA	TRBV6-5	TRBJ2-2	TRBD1	CASSYSTGGIGELFF	TGTGCCAGCAGTTACTCCACAGGGGGCATCGGGGAGCTGTTTTTT
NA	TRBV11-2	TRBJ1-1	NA	CASSLQSNMNTEAFF	TGTGCCAGCAGCTTACAGAGCAACATGAACACTGAAGCTTTCTTT
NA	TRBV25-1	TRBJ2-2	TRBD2	CASSEAGENTGELFF	TGTGCCAGCAGTGAAGCGGGGGAGAACACCGGGGAGCTGTTTTTT
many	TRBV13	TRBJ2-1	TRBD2	CASSPAGGVSVRF	TGTGCCAGCAGCCCCGCGGGGGGGGTTTCAGTCAGGTTC
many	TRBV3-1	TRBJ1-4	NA	CASSQDLANEKLFF	TGTGCCAGCAGCCAAGATCTGGCAAATGAAAAACTGTTTTTT
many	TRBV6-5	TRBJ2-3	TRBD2	CASSYYGLAADTQYF	TGTGCCAGCAGTTACTATGGGCTAGCGGCTGATACGCAGTATTTT
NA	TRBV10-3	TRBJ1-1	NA	CAINAGKNTEAFF	TGTGCCATCAACGCAGGGAAGAACACTGAAGCTTTCTTT
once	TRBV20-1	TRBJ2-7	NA	CSARKTSEQYF	TGCAGTGCTAGAAAAACTAGCGAGCAGTACTTC
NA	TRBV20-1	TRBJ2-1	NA	CSAGSNEQFF	TGCAGTGCTGGATCTAATGAGCAGTTCTTC
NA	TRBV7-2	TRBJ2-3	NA	CASSLNRGRTDTQYF	TGTGCCAGCAGCTTAAACCGGGGGCGCACAGATACGCAGTATTTT
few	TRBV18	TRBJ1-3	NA	CASSPARSSGNTIYF	TGTGCCAGCTCACCCGCCAGGAGCTCTGGAAACACCATATATTTT
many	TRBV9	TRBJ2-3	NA	CASSGGADTQYF	TGTGCCAGCAGCGGGGGAGCAGATACGCAGTATTTT
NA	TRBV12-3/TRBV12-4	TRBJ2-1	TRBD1	CASSPQGVDEQFF	TGTGCCAGCAGTCCCCAGGGGGTCGATGAGCAGTTCTTC
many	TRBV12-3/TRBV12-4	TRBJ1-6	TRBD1	CASSLQTGLGSPLHF	TGTGCCAGCAGCCTGCAGACAGGGTTAGGGTCACCCCTCCACTTT
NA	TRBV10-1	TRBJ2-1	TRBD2	CASASLAGGYNEQFF	TGCGCCAGCGCCTCTTTAGCGGGGGGTTACAATGAGCAGTTCTTC
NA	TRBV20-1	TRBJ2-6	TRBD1	CSATRTGASLSGANVLTF	TGCAGTGCTACCCGGACAGGGGCTTCGCTCTCTGGGGCCAACGTCCTGACTTTC